This TCR beta chain was sequenced during a study of vaccination and CD4 T cells after COVID-19. This clonotype occurred a few times. Its antigen is still unknown. The CDR3 runs 15 residues. The germline V and J ends were trimmed by 2 bases and 4 bases, with 11 bases remaining between them. Looked up from germline, CDR1 is MNHEY and CDR2 is SVGAGI. Cultured CD4+ T-cell DNA underwent Oncomine TCR Beta short-read sequencing. A single record per CDR3 protein comes from TCRdb applying MiXCR to the PCR reads. The sample contains about 13,000 distinct CDR3 sequences, around a third of which appear only once. Treatment indicated: approximately 9-day PBMC culture with coronavirus spike peptide pools or control peptides (ViraFEST assay).

The genes are TRBV6-5 and TRBJ2-2, with D tentatively TRBD1 (6 bases). This TCR was recovered from a human donor who had recovered from COVID-19. Sequencing was performed on CD4+ T cells from blood, cultured in vitro, taken after SARS-CoV-2 vaccination. Here the CDR3 reads CASSYDRRGTGELFF. As DNA, the CDR3 is TGTGCCAGCAGTTACGACAGGCGAGGCACCGGGGAGCTGTTTTTT.